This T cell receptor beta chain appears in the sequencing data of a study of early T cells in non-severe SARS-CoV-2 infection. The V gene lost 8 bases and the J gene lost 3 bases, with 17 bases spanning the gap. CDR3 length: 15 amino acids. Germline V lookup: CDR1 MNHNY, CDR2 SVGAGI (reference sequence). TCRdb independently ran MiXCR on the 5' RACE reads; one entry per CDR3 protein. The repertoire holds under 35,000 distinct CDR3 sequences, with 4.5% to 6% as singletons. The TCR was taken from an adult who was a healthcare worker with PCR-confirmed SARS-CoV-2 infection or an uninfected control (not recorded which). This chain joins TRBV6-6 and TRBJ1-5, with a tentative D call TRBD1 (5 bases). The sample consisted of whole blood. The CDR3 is CASVVDSNINQPQHF. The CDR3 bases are TGTGCCAGCGTTGTCGACAGCAACATCAATCAGCCCCAGCATTTT.